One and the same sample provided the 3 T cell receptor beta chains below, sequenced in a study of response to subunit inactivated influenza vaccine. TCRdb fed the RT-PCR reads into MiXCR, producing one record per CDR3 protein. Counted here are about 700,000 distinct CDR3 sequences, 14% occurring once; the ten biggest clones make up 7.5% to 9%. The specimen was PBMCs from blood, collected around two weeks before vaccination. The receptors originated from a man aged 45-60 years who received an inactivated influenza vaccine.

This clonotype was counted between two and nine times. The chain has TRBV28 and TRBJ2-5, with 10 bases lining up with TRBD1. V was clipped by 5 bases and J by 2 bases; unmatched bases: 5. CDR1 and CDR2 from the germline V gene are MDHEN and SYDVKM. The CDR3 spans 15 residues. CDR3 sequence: CASSRPGQGQETQYF. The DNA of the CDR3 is TGTGCCAGCAGTCGCCCGGGACAGGGGCAAGAGACCCAGTACTTC.

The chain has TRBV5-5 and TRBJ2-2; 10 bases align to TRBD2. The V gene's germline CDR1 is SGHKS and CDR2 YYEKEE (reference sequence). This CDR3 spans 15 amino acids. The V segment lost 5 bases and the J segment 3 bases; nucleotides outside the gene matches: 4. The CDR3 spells CASSQREGDTGELFF. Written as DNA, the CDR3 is TGTGCCAGCAGTCAGCGGGAGGGGGACACCGGGGAGCTGTTTTTT.

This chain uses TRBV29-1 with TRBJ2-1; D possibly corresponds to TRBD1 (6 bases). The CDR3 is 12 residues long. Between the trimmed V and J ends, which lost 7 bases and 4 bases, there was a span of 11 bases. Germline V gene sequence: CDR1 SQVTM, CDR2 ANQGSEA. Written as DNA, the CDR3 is TGCAGCGCCGAACAGGGTTACAATGAGCAGTTCTTC. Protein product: CSAEQGYNEQFF.